This T cell receptor beta chain was obtained from a study of blood T cell repertoires in COVID-19. Study details: COVID-19 samples from acute and convalescent phases originated in the United States, Italy and Spain.

V was shortened by 0 bases and J by 1 base, with 10 bases between the two germline ends. This CDR3 is built from 16 residues. Germline loops: CDR1 SGDLS, CDR2 YYNGEE. In the study's own analysis: Using reference gene primer amplification, nucleated cell counts were estimated. Only in-frame clones appear in the TCRdb table, and some are missing; sequencing was by immunoSEQ multiplex PCR. The V and J calls and the clone size are those of that table, but D and trimming were determined from the DNA. The data hold about 280,000 clones, with approximately 85% observed a single time. The origin of this receptor is a man aged 18 to 35 with active or convalescent COVID-19. What was sequenced was peripheral blood. The chain is built from TRBV9 and TRBJ2-2; the D gene is possibly TRBD1 (5 bases). CDR3 loop: CASSVDGQGNTGELFF. The CDR3 DNA reads as TGTGCCAGCAGCGTAGACGGGCAGGGGAACACCGGGGAGCTGTTTTTT.